This T cell receptor (beta chain) was recorded in a study of cytomegalovirus exposure and HLA in healthy donors. Study-level background: T cells numbering about 200 million yielded some 100 million unique TCR beta sequences in an earlier analysis. Overall study results and limits: Highly shared sequence variants in one cluster were likely a sequencing artifact. More than 150 TCR beta chains were listed as cytomegalovirus-associated. A previous analysis found most TCR beta V segments productive roughly 90% or roughly 30% of the time.

PCR primers comprised 60 Vbeta and 13 Jbeta primers. TCRdb's table, derived via immunoSEQ multiplex PCR, lists solely in-frame clones and lacks some. This sample has 85,000 to 120,000 clones, with approximately 82% found just once. Points on this clone: Its antigen is not known.

With 6 bases clipped from V and 7 bases from J, the junction kept 5 bases outside the gene matches. The CDR3 covers 14 residues. Germline V gene lookup returns CDR1 MGHRA and CDR2 YSYEKL. Sequenced input: PBMCs. The chain joins TRBV4-1 to TRBJ2-1, with 11 nucleotides matching TRBD2. This receptor was identified in a man between 40 and 49 years old in good health and CMV-seronegative. The CDR3 bases are TGCGCCAGCAGTCTAGCGGGGGGATGGAATGAGCAGTTCTTC. Protein product: CASSLAGGWNEQFF.